What follows are 13 T cell receptor beta chains derived from one specimen sequenced in a study of OX40 agonist ivuxolimab in advanced cancers. Clones were read by immunoSEQ multiplex PCR, and TCRdb kept only the in-frame ones, dropping some. The table has 45,000 to 60,000 clones, roughly nine tenths seen once. Sequencing used CD4+ or CD8+ T cells sorted from blood, obtained in a trial of the OX40 agonist ivuxolimab. Receptor source: an adult with an advanced solid tumor such as melanoma, head and neck, liver or kidney cancer.

The J gene is TRBJ2-1, the V gene TRBV4-1; no clear D. Germline V lookup: CDR1 MGHRA, CDR2 YSYEKL. V was trimmed by 4 bases and J by 8 bases, leaving 12 bases between them. The CDR3 consists of 13 residues. CDR3 nucleotides: TGCGCCAGCAGCCCGGCCGGCATCCATGAGCAGTTCTTC. This encodes CASSPAGIHEQFF.

This clone appeared once. The chain couples TRBV15 to TRBJ2-1, with TRBD2 matching over 9 bases. The germline V gene encodes CDR1 LNHNV and CDR2 YYDKDF (reference sequence). This CDR3 has 14 amino acids. The trim removed 9 bases at V and 3 bases at J, leaving 6 bases unmatched. The CDR3 nucleotides read TGTGCCACGGCACTAGCGGGCTTCTACAATGAGCAGTTCTTC. Translation: CATALAGFYNEQFF.

The chain recombines TRBV25-1 with TRBJ1-1; 7 bases are a match to TRBD1. The germline V gene encodes CDR1 MGHDK and CDR2 SYGVNS. J lost 11 bases, V lost 2 bases, and 17 bases had no gene match. The CDR3 is made up of 16 amino acids. The CDR3 coding sequence is TGTGCCAGCAGTGAACTAAGTATACAGGGGCCCCTGAGGGCTTTCTTT. This encodes CASSELSIQGPLRAFF.

The rearrangement uses TRBV27 and TRBJ2-1, with a possible D match to TRBD2 (7 bases). CDR3 length: 14 amino acids. The V end lost 8 bases, the J end lost 6 bases, and 17 bases lay between the germline ends. The germline V gene has CDR1 MNHEY and CDR2 SMNVEV (reference sequence). CDR3 in amino acids: CASSLKGEGNEQFF. CDR3 DNA: TGTGCCAGCTCCCTTAAGGGGGAGGGCAATGAGCAGTTCTTC.

The rearrangement joins TRBV4-1 to TRBJ2-5; D is undetermined. Trimming cost V 1 base and J 5 bases, with 17 bases left between them. Germline V gene data show CDR1 as MGHRA and CDR2 as YSYEKL. This CDR3 comprises 16 residues. CDR3 coding DNA: TGCGCCAGCAGCCAAGTGGCCCTTGGTCGCGAGGAGACCCAGTACTTC. Protein sequence: CASSQVALGREETQYF.

The chain joins TRBV27 to TRBJ2-5; D gene uncertain. V was cut by 5 bases and J by 5 bases, with 15 bases left in between. CDR3 size: 14 residues. Germline CDR1 and CDR2: MNHEY and SMNVEV (reference sequence). CDR3 bases: TGTGCCAGCAGTATAAGGGCCTCGCGGGAGACCCAGTACTTC. This translates into CASSIRASRETQYF.

The CDR3 loop is CASVPRTSGRALVCNEQFF. The DNA of the CDR3 is TGTGCTAGTGTTCCGAGGACTAGCGGGAGGGCCCTGGTTTGCAATGAGCAGTTCTTC. The chain links TRBV12-5 to TRBJ2-1, with 15 positions matching TRBD2. This CDR3 has 19 amino acids. Germline CDR1 LGHNT, CDR2 FRNRAP. With 7 bases clipped from V and 6 bases from J, the junction kept 16 bases outside the gene matches. The full variable domain, rest sourced from reference TRBV12-5 and TRBJ2-1, is DARVTQTPRHKVTEMGQEVTMRCQPILGHNTVFWYRQTMMQGLELLAYFRNRAPLDDSGMPKDRFSAEMPDATLATLKIQPSEPRDSAVYFCASVPRTSGRALVCNEQFFGPGTRLTVL.

The chain is built from TRBV25-1 and TRBJ2-7; 9 nucleotides match TRBD1. The ends lost 5 bases at V and 4 bases at J; junction bases unmatched: 3. Germline-derived CDR1 and CDR2 are MGHDK and SYGVNS. The CDR3 loop spans 13 amino acids. CDR3 amino acids: CASSSGQGYEQYF. CDR3 sequence (DNA): TGTGCCAGCAGTAGCGGACAGGGGTACGAGCAGTACTTC.

The table lists this clone with a few counts. Mismatch with germline at one junction end may stem from a read error. The chain is built from TRBV2 and TRBJ2-7, with 9 bases aligning to TRBD1. The CDR3 totals 14 residues. Germline CDR1 is SNHLY and CDR2 is FYNNEI. CDR3 region: CASREDRGSYEQYF. In DNA form, the CDR3 reads TGTGCCAGCAGGGAAGACAGGGGGTCGTACGAGCAGTACTTC.

CDR3 DNA sequence: TGTGCCAGCAGTTTACACGTGGTAGGACAGGATGGCGAGACCCAGTACTTC. Translation: CASSLHVVGQDGETQYF. The genes are TRBV28 and TRBJ2-5, with 7 bases aligning to TRBD1. There are 17 residues in the CDR3. The germline CDR1 and CDR2 sequences are MDHEN and SYDVKM. V lost 2 bases to trimming and J lost 5 bases; unmatched junction nucleotides: 14.

This chain connects TRBV27 to TRBJ1-6; D unclear. Trimming stripped 2 bases from V and 0 bases from J, with 8 bases between. The CDR3 extends over 16 amino acids. CDR1 and CDR2 from the germline V gene are MNHEY and SMNVEV (reference sequence). The CDR3: CASSLRESSYNSPLHF. The CDR3 bases are TGTGCCAGCAGTTTAAGGGAGAGCTCCTATAATTCACCCCTCCACTTT.

This chain joins TRBV28 and TRBJ2-7, with TRBD2 identical over 14 bases. With 4 bases clipped from V and 0 bases from J, the junction kept 11 bases outside the gene matches. Germline-derived CDR1 and CDR2 are MDHEN and SYDVKM. The CDR3 covers 19 residues. CDR3 residues: CASSSLRTSGRTYSYEQYF. The CDR3 nucleotides read TGTGCCAGCAGTTCCTTAAGGACTAGCGGGAGGACCTACTCCTACGAGCAGTACTTC.

V gene TRBV29-1 combines with J gene TRBJ2-1; D gene ambiguous. CDR1 and CDR2 (germline): SQVTM, ANQGSEA. The CDR3 covers 13 residues. V was clipped by 0 bases and J by 7 bases, with 10 bases between them. The CDR3 loop is CSVEDLTGNEQFF. The DNA of the CDR3 is TGCAGCGTTGAAGATCTAACTGGGAATGAGCAGTTCTTC.